These 28 T cell receptor beta chains were all obtained from the same sample, sequenced in a study of T cell responses to AZD1222 COVID-19 vaccine. Sequencing used immunoSEQ multiplex PCR; TCRdb keeps in-frame clones, though not all of them. The table lists over 110,000 clones, just over 90% of them singletons. Source: peripheral blood, taken on day 0 of AZD1222 vaccination. The receptors stem from an adult in good health.

This chain connects TRBV7-2 to TRBJ2-3; D is uncertain. This CDR3 has 18 amino acids. V gave up 1 base and J gave up 0 bases, with 17 bases separating them. Germline V gene sequence: CDR1 SGHTA, CDR2 FQGNSA. The CDR3 region has the DNA TGTGCCAGCAGCTTAGAGGGTTCTGGCGGTGCTAGCACAGATACGCAGTATTTT. Amino acid sequence: CASSLEGSGGASTDTQYF.

This chain connects TRBV18 to TRBJ2-5, with D tentatively TRBD1 or TRBD2 (5 bases each). The length of the CDR3 is 13 residues. Per germline, CDR1 KGHSH and CDR2 LQKENI. Trimming stripped 4 bases from V and 5 bases from J, with 11 bases between. The CDR3 coding sequence is TGTGCCAGCTCACTACCAGAGGGGGAGACCCAGTACTTC. It yields the protein CASSLPEGETQYF.

The rearrangement uses TRBV7-3 and TRBJ2-5, with 10 bases fitting TRBD1. V was pared by 3 bases and J by 7 bases, with 2 bases of the junction left unmatched. The CDR3 length is 13 residues. CDR1 and CDR2 from the germline V gene are SGHTA and FQGTGA. The CDR3 spells CASSFGQGGTQYF. CDR3 bases: TGTGCCAGCAGCTTTGGACAGGGGGGGACCCAGTACTTC.

The V and J genes are TRBV6-5 and TRBJ2-7; no reliable D call. The germline V gene has CDR1 MNHEY and CDR2 SVGAGI. V gave up 8 bases and J gave up 5 bases, with 10 bases separating them. The CDR3 is 11 residues long. The CDR3 here is CASASPNEQYF. The CDR3 DNA reads as TGTGCCAGCGCTTCGCCGAACGAGCAGTACTTC.

This rearrangement joins TRBV6-2 or TRBV6-3 to TRBJ1-1; D gene ambiguous. Trimming cost V 2 bases and J 2 bases, with 9 bases left between them. The CDR3 is 14 residues long. CDR1 is MNHEY, CDR2 SVGEGT, per germline. CDR3 residues: CASSYRETNTEAFF. The CDR3 bases are TGTGCCAGCAGTTACAGGGAAACTAACACTGAAGCTTTCTTT.

V usage is TRBV5-1 and J usage is TRBJ2-7; 9 bases line up with TRBD2. Trimming removed 5 bases from V and 4 bases from J; junction bases left unmatched: 4. The V gene's germline CDR1 is SGHRS and CDR2 YFSETQ. The CDR3 totals 13 residues. The CDR3 nucleotides are TGCGCCAGCAGTTGGACTAGCGAGTACGAGCAGTACTTC. Protein product: CASSWTSEYEQYF.

The rearrangement joins TRBV6-1 to TRBJ1-2; 8 bases agree with TRBD1. CDR1 and CDR2 from the germline V gene are MNHNS and SASEGT. This CDR3 spans 15 amino acids. With V trimmed by 2 bases and J by 4 bases, 6 bases remained unmatched. In nucleotides, the CDR3 is TGTGCCAGCAGTGAACCGGGACAGGTCTCCTATGGCTACACCTTC. Translated: CASSEPGQVSYGYTF.

The rearrangement uses TRBV19 and TRBJ2-7; tentative D call: TRBD1 (6 bases). Between the trimmed V and J ends, which lost 4 bases and 6 bases, there was a span of 13 bases. This CDR3 has 13 amino acids. Germline lookup yields CDR1 LNHDA and CDR2 SQIVND (reference sequence). DNA of the CDR3: TGTGCCAGTAGTACCGTCTTAGGGGGCGAGCAGTACTTC. Translation: CASSTVLGGEQYF.

The chain joins TRBV7-9 to TRBJ2-1; 12 nucleotides align to TRBD2. The CDR3 contains 15 residues. V gave up 5 bases and J gave up 4 bases; unmatched junction bases: 3. Per germline, CDR1 SEHNR and CDR2 FQNEAQ (reference sequence). The CDR3 region has the DNA TGTGCCAGCAGCCCAGGGACTAGCGGGTACAATGAGCAGTTCTTC. Translating gives CASSPGTSGYNEQFF.

This chain joins TRBV5-1 and TRBJ1-1; TRBD1 matches 10 bases. Germline CDR1 SGHRS, CDR2 YFSETQ. J gave up 6 bases and V 5 bases, and 10 bases lay outside the gene matches. This CDR3 has 15 residues. CDR3 residues: CASSGRDRGGSEAFF. CDR3 sequence (DNA): TGCGCCAGCAGTGGGAGGGACAGGGGAGGCTCTGAAGCTTTCTTT.

This chain joins TRBV19 and TRBJ1-5, with D unresolved. Germline V gene sequence: CDR1 LNHDA, CDR2 SQIVND (reference sequence). CDR3 length equals 14 residues. V was clipped by 4 bases and J by 4 bases, with 11 bases between them. CDR3 sequence: CASSKRVSNQPQHF. CDR3 sequence (DNA): TGTGCCAGTAGTAAAAGGGTCTCAAATCAGCCCCAGCATTTT.

The chain joins TRBV2 to TRBJ2-7; TRBD1 is a possible D gene (6 bases). The germline V gene has CDR1 SNHLY and CDR2 FYNNEI. The CDR3 runs to 12 residues. Trimming pared 6 bases from V and 4 bases from J, leaving 10 bases between. CDR3 in amino acids: CASSPQGYEQYF. As DNA, the CDR3 is TGTGCCAGCAGCCCACAGGGATACGAGCAGTACTTC.

The count of this clone is one. V gene TRBV19 combines with J gene TRBJ2-7; possibly TRBD2 for D (5 bases). V was pared by 1 base and J by 4 bases, with 8 bases between. Germline V gene data show CDR1 as LNHDA and CDR2 as SQIVND (reference sequence). The CDR3 contains 13 residues. The DNA of the CDR3 is TGTGCCAGTAGTATAGCCGGCGGGTACGAGCAGTACTTC. This encodes CASSIAGGYEQYF.

This clone was seen just once. Other DNA sequences in the same sample also yield this CDR3. The rearrangement joins TRBV18 to TRBJ1-1; possibly TRBD1 for D (6 bases). The V gene lost 2 bases and the J gene lost 5 bases, with 9 bases spanning the gap. The CDR3 consists of 13 residues. Germline CDR1 and CDR2: KGHSH and LQKENI. CDR3 sequence: CASSPTQGTEAFF. The CDR3 DNA follows: TGTGCCAGCTCACCAACACAGGGAACTGAAGCTTTCTTT.

The chain uses TRBV5-6 and TRBJ2-3; D perhaps matches TRBD1 (5 bases). CDR1 is SGHDT, CDR2 YYEEEE, per germline. With 4 bases removed from V and 7 bases from J, the gap between germline ends came to 22 bases. The CDR3 loop spans 16 amino acids. This CDR3 is CASSPTVWGGVYTQYF. The CDR3 region has the DNA TGTGCCAGCAGCCCTACCGTTTGGGGCGGAGTGTATACGCAGTATTTT.

The rearrangement joins TRBV7-2 to TRBJ2-5; TRBD2 is a possible D gene (5 bases). CDR3 length: 14 amino acids. V lost 0 bases, J lost 1 base, and 6 bases lay in between. CDR1 and CDR2 (germline): SGHTA, FQGNSA. CDR3 region: CASSLADFQETQYF. DNA of the CDR3: TGTGCCAGCAGCTTAGCGGACTTCCAAGAGACCCAGTACTTC. Looking up the rest from reference TRBV7-2 and TRBJ2-5 gives the full variable domain: GAGVSQSPSNKVTEKGKDVELRCDPISGHTALYWYRQSLGQGLEFLIYFQGNSAPDKSGLPSDRFSAERTGGSVSTLTIQRTQQEDSAVYLCASSLADFQETQYFGPGTRLLVL.

The chain uses TRBV12-3 or TRBV12-4 and TRBJ1-2; possibly TRBD1 for D (5 bases). Deletions cut 5 bases from V and 3 bases from J, with 10 bases between. The CDR3 is made up of 13 amino acids. The CDR3 nucleotides are TGTGCCAGCAGTACGGCCAGGGACTATGGCTACACCTTC. Encoded protein: CASSTARDYGYTF.

This rearrangement joins TRBV12-3 or TRBV12-4 to TRBJ1-5; 9 positions agree with TRBD1. The trim removed 6 bases at V and 6 bases at J, leaving 3 bases unmatched. The CDR3 is 13 residues long. DNA for the CDR3: TGTGCCAGCAGGGGACAGGGACTTCAGCCCCAGCATTTT. It codes for CASRGQGLQPQHF.

This sequence joins TRBV4-3 and TRBJ1-2; TRBD1 matches at 9 bases. Losses at the gene ends were 3 bases for V and 5 bases for J; bases not matched to a gene: 10. The CDR3 extends over 16 amino acids. Per the germline V gene, CDR1 is LGHNA and CDR2 is YSLEER. The DNA for the CDR3 is TGCGCCAGCAGCCATGGGCTCGGGACAGGGTCTTATGGCTACACCTTC. It codes for CASSHGLGTGSYGYTF.

The chain combines TRBV7-3 with TRBJ2-5; possible D gene TRBD1, 5 bases. In germline, CDR1 is SGHTA, CDR2 FQGTGA. The CDR3 extends over 16 amino acids. Trimming left V 5 bases short and J 1 base short, with 17 bases between. CDR3 DNA: TGTGCCAGCAGCCCTCTCCCACGACAGTCCCAAGAGACCCAGTACTTC. Its translation is CASSPLPRQSQETQYF.

The chain carries TRBV4-2 and TRBJ2-7, with 13 positions matching TRBD2. V lost 4 bases and J lost 6; bases outside the gene matches: 3. Germline CDR1 is LGHNA and CDR2 is YNFKEQ. The CDR3 is 14 amino acids. The CDR3 region is CASSPGTSGAEQYF. CDR3 sequence (DNA): TGTGCCAGCAGCCCCGGGACTAGCGGGGCCGAGCAGTACTTC.

This sequence joins TRBV27 and TRBJ1-2; TRBD1 is a possible D gene (5 bases). Between the trimmed V and J ends, which lost 7 bases and 4 bases, there was a span of 19 bases. Germline lookup yields CDR1 MNHEY and CDR2 SMNVEV (reference sequence). The CDR3 has 15 residues. The CDR3 nucleotides read TGTGCCAGCATGGCCACCAGGGTGAGCGGCTATGGCTACACCTTC. Protein sequence: CASMATRVSGYGYTF.

This clone appeared a single time. The chain couples TRBV9 to TRBJ2-7; perhaps D is TRBD1 or TRBD2 (6 bases each). The V gene's germline CDR1 is SGDLS and CDR2 YYNGEE. CDR3 length: 17 amino acids. Trimming shortened V by 4 bases and J by 1 base, and 21 bases separated the two germline ends. The CDR3 bases are TGTGCCAGCAGCCCCTTGGCCAACAGGGAGGCTTCCTACGAGCAGTACTTC. Protein product: CASSPLANREASYEQYF.

On this clone itself: Other DNA sequences in the sample encode the same CDR3. The chain carries TRBV29-1 and TRBJ2-1, with no clear D. Per the germline V gene, CDR1 is SQVTM and CDR2 is ANQGSEA. V lost 5 bases to trimming and J lost 0 bases, with 14 bases between them. The length of the CDR3 is 15 residues. The CDR3 DNA is TGCAGCGTTCCAACCGGCGCTAGCTCCTACAATGAGCAGTTCTTC. Translating it yields CSVPTGASSYNEQFF.

J is TRBJ2-7 and V is TRBV14; tentatively, D is TRBD2 (5 bases). The V gene lost 1 base and the J gene lost 9 bases, with 7 bases spanning the gap. This CDR3 is 11 amino acids long. The germline gives CDR1 SGHDN, CDR2 FVKESK. CDR3 coding DNA: TGTGCCAGCAGCCAAGCGGGGTGGCAGTACTTC. Protein sequence: CASSQAGWQYF. The full variable domain, completed using reference TRBV14 and TRBJ2-7, is EAGVTQFPSHSVIEKGQTVTLRCDPISGHDNLYWYRRVMGKEIKFLLHFVKESKQDESGMPNNRFLAERTGGTYSTLKVQPAELEDSGVYFCASSQAGWQYFGPGTRLTVT.

This clone was observed once. V and J are TRBV7-8 and TRBJ1-2; D is unclear. V was shortened by 1 base and J by 1 base, with 22 bases between the two germline ends. The CDR3 is made up of 19 amino acids. Germline V gene sequence: CDR1 SGHVS, CDR2 FQNEAQ. This CDR3 is CASSLDLYLDGNHNYGYTF. The CDR3 DNA follows: TGTGCCAGCAGCTTAGATCTTTACCTTGACGGGAACCATAACTATGGCTACACCTTC.

This chain links TRBV4-3 with TRBJ1-2; no clear D gene. V dropped 1 base and J dropped 2 bases, with 8 bases sitting between them. Germline-derived CDR1 and CDR2 are LGHNA and YSLEER. The CDR3 sequence is 14 residues long. CDR3 DNA: TGCGCCAGCAGCCAAGTAAGCCAGAACTATGGCTACACCTTC. Translation gives CASSQVSQNYGYTF.

The gene calls are TRBV5-4 and TRBJ2-4; the match to TRBD1 covers 9 bases. V lost 5 bases to trimming and J lost 14 bases; unmatched junction nucleotides: 11. From germline, CDR1 is SGHNT and CDR2 YYREEE (reference sequence). The CDR3 extends over 13 amino acids. The CDR3 loop reads CASSLTGGRNEYF. The CDR3 DNA follows: TGTGCCAGCAGTCTCACAGGGGGCCGGAATGAGTACTTC. Filled out from reference TRBV5-4 and TRBJ2-4, the complete variable domain reads ETGVTQSPTHLIKTRGQQVTLRCSSQSGHNTVSWYQQALGQGPQFIFQYYREEENGRGNFPPRFSGLQFPNYSSELNVNALELDDSALYLCASSLTGGRNEYFGAGTRLSVL.